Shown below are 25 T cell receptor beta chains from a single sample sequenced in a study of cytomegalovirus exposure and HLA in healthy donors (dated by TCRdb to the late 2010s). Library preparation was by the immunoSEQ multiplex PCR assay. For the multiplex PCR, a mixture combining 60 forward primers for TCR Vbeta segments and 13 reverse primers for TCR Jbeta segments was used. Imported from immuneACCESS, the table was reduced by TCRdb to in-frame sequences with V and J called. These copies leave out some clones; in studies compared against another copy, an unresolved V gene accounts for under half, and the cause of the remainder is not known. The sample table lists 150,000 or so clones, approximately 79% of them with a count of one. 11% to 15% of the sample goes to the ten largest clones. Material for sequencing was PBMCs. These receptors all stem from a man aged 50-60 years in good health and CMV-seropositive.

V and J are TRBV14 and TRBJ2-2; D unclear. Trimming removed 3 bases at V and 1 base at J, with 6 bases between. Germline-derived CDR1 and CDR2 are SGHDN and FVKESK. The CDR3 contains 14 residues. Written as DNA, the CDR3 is TGTGCCAGCAGCCAGACACAGAACACCGGGGAGCTGTTTTTT. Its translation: CASSQTQNTGELFF.

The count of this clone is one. This chain's CDR3 is CAWASGGAYGYTF. The CDR3 nucleotides read TGTGCCTGGGCTTCGGGGGGGGCGTATGGCTACACCTTC. The chain carries TRBV30 and TRBJ1-2; D possibly corresponds to TRBD1 (6 bases). The CDR3 covers 13 residues. V was clipped by 5 bases and J by 5 bases, with 15 bases between them. Per the germline V gene, CDR1 is GTSNPN and CDR2 is SVGIG (reference sequence). Together with reference TRBV30 and TRBJ1-2, the CDR3 gives the full variable domain: SQTIHQWPATLVQPVGSPLSLECTVEGTSNPNLYWYRQAAGRGLQLLFYSVGIGQISSEVPQNLSASRPQDRQFILSSKKLLLSDSGFYLCAWASGGAYGYTFGSGTRLTVV.

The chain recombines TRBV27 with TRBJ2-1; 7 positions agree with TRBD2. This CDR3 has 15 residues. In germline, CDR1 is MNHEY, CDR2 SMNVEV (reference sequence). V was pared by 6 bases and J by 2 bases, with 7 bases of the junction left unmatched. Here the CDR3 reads CASRMTSHPYNEQFF. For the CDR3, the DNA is TGTGCCAGCAGAATGACTAGCCACCCCTACAATGAGCAGTTCTTC.

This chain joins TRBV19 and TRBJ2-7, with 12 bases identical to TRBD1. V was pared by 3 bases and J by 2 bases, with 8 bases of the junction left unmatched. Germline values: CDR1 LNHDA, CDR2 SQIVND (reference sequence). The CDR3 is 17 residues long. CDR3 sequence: CASSMGQGAFDPYEQYV. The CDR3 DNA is TGTGCCAGTAGTATGGGACAGGGGGCCTTCGATCCCTACGAGCAGTACGTC.

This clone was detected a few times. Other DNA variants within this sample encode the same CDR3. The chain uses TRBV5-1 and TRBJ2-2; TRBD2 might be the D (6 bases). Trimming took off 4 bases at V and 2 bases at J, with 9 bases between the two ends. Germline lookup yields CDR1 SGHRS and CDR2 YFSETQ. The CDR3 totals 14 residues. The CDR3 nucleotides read TGCGCCAGCAGCCGGGAGCTAAACACCGGGGAGCTGTTTTTT. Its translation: CASSRELNTGELFF.

In DNA form, the CDR3 reads TGTGCCAGCAGCCCCCTGGAATACAGCTATGGCTACACCTTC. Translated: CASSPLEYSYGYTF. The V and J genes are TRBV7-9 and TRBJ1-2; D gene uncertain. V lost 5 bases to trimming and J lost 4 bases, with 14 bases between them. Germline V lookup: CDR1 SEHNR, CDR2 FQNEAQ (reference sequence). CDR3 size: 14 residues.

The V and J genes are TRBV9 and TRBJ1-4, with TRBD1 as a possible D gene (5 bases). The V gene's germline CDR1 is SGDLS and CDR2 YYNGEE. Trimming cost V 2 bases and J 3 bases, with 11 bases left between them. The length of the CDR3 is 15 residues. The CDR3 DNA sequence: TGTGCCAGCAGCGTGAGGGAGGGGCCTAATGAAAAACTGTTTTTT. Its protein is CASSVREGPNEKLFF. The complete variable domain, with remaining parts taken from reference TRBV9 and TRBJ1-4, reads DSGVTQTPKHLITATGQRVTLRCSPRSGDLSVYWYQQSLDQGLQFLIQYYNGEERAKGNILERFSAQQFPDLHSELNLSSLELGDSALYFCASSVREGPNEKLFFGSGTQLSVL.

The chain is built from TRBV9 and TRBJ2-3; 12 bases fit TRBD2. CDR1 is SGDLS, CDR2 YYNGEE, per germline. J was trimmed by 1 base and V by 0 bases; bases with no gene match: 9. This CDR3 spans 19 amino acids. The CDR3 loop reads CASSVGRLAGGRGTDTQYF. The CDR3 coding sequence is TGTGCCAGCAGCGTAGGTCGGCTAGCGGGGGGGCGTGGCACAGATACGCAGTATTTT.

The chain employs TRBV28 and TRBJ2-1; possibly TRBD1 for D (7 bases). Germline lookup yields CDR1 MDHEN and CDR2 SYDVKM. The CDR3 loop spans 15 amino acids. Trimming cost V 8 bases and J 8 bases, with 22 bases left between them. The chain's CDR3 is CASGGGVGLGDEQFF. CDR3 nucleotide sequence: TGTGCCAGCGGAGGGGGCGTGGGTTTGGGGGATGAGCAGTTCTTC.

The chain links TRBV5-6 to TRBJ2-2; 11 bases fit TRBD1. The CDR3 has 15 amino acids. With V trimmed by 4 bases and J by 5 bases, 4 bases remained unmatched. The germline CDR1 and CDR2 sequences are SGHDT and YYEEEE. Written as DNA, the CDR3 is TGTGCCAGCAGCCGCCGGGACAGGGGGACCGGGGAGCTGTTTTTT. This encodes CASSRRDRGTGELFF.

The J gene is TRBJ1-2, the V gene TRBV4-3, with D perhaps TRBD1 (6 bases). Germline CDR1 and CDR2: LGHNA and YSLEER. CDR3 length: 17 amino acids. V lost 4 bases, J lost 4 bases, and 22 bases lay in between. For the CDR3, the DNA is TGCGCCAGCAGCCGAGGTCGAGGCGGGGGCTTGGGCTATGGCTACACCTTC. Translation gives CASSRGRGGGLGYGYTF.

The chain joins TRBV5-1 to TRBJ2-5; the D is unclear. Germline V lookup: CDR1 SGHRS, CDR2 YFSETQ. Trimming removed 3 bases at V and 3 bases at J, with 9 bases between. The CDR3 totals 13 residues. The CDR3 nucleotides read TGCGCCAGCAGCTACCGAACTGAAGAGACCCAGTACTTC. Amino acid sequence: CASSYRTEETQYF. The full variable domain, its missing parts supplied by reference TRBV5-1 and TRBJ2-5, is KAGVTQTPRYLIKTRGQQVTLSCSPISGHRSVSWYQQTPGQGLQFLFEYFSETQRNKGNFPGRFSGRQFSNSRSEMNVSTLELGDSALYLCASSYRTEETQYFGPGTRLLVL.

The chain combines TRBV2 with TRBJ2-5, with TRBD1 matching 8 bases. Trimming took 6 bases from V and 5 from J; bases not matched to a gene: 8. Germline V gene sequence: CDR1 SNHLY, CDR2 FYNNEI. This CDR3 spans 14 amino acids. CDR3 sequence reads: CASRGAGGKETQYF. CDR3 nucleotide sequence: TGTGCCAGCAGGGGGGCAGGGGGCAAGGAGACCCAGTACTTC.

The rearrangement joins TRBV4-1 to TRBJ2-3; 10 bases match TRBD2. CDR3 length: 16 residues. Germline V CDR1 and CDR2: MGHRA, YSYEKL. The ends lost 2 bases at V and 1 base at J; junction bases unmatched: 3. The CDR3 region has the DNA TGCGCCAGCAGCCAAACCGGGACTAGCGGCACAGATACGCAGTATTTT. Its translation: CASSQTGTSGTDTQYF.

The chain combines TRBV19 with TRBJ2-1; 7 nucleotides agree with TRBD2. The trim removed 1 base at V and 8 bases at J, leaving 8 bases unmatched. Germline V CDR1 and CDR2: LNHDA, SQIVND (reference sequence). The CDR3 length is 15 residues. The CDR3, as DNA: TGTGCCAGTAGTATAGCCTCGGGGGGTCCCGATGAGCAGTTCTTC. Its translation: CASSIASGGPDEQFF.

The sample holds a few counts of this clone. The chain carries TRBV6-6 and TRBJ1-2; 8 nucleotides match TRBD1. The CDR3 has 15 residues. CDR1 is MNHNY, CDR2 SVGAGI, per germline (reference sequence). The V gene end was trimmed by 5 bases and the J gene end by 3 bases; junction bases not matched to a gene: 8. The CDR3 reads CASSDGQGLYYGYTF. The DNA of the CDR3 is TGTGCCAGCAGTGACGGACAGGGTCTGTACTATGGCTACACCTTC.

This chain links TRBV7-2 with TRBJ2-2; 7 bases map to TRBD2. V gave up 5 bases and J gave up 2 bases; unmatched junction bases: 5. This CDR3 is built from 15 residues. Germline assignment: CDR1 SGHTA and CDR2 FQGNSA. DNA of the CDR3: TGTGCCAGCAGCATACTAGCGATCAACACCGGGGAGCTGTTTTTT. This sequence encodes CASSILAINTGELFF. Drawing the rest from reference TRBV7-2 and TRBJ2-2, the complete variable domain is GAGVSQSPSNKVTEKGKDVELRCDPISGHTALYWYRQSLGQGLEFLIYFQGNSAPDKSGLPSDRFSAERTGGSVSTLTIQRTQQEDSAVYLCASSILAINTGELFFGEGSRLTVL.

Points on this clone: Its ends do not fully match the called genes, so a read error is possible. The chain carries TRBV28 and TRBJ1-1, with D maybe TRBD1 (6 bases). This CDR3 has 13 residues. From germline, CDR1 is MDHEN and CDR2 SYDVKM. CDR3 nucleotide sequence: TGTGCCACCTTTTCCACAGGGAACCCTGAAGCTTTCTTT. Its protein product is CATFSTGNPEAFF.

The DNA for the CDR3 is TGTGCCAGCAGCTTGGCACTCTCTGCAGGCTATGGCTACACCTTC. Amino acids: CASSLALSAGYGYTF. The V and J genes are TRBV5-8 and TRBJ1-2, with D unclear. Germline V gene lookup returns CDR1 SGHTS and CDR2 YDEGEE. V lost 0 bases and J 4 bases, leaving 13 bases between the germline ends. The CDR3 is 15 amino acids. The whole variable domain, remainder taken from reference TRBV5-8 and TRBJ1-2, is EAGVTQSPTHLIKTRGQQATLRCSPISGHTSVYWYQQALGLGLQFLLWYDEGEERNRGNFPPRFSGRQFPNYSSELNVNALELEDSALYLCASSLALSAGYGYTFGSGTRLTVV.

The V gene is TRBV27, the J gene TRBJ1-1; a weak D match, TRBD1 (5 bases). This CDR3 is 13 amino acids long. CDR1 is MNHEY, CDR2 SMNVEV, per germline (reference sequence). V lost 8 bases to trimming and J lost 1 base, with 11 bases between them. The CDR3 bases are TGTGCCAGCCGAGTAGGGGAGAACACTGAAGCTTTCTTT. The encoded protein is CASRVGENTEAFF.

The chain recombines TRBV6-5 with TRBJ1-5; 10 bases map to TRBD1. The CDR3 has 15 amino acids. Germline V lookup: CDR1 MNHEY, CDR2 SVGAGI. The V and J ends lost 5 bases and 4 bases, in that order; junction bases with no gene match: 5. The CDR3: CASSHDRGPNQPQHF. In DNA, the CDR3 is TGTGCCAGCAGTCACGACAGGGGGCCTAATCAGCCCCAGCATTTT.

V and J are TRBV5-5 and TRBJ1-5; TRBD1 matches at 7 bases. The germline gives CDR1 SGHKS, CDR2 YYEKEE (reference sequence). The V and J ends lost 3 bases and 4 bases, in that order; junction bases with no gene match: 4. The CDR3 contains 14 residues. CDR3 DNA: TGTGCCAGCAGCTCGGGACAGCCTAATCAGCCCCAGCATTTT. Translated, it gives CASSSGQPNQPQHF.

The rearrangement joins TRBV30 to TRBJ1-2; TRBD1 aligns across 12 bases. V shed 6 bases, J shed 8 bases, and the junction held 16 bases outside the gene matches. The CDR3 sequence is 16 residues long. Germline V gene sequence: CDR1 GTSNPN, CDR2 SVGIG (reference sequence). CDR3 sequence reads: CACSRGTGGFEGGYTF. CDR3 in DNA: TGTGCCTGCAGCCGGGGGACAGGGGGCTTTGAAGGAGGCTACACCTTC.

CDR3 loop: CASSTGQIYEQFF. The CDR3 DNA reads as TGTGCCAGCAGCACGGGACAGATTTACGAGCAGTTCTTC. The chain couples TRBV6-1 to TRBJ2-7, with TRBD1 matching over 7 bases. The DNA end favors TRBJ2-1, so the J call may be wrong. This CDR3 region has 13 residues. The V gene's germline CDR1 is MNHNS and CDR2 SASEGT.

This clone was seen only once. The CDR3 spells CATSRIEEYGYTF. CDR3 nucleotides: TGTGCCACCAGCAGAATTGAAGAGTATGGCTACACCTTC. The V gene is TRBV15, the J gene TRBJ1-2; no clear D gene. Trimming cost V 2 bases and J 5 bases, with 9 bases left between them. The CDR3 has 13 amino acids. Germline V gene lookup returns CDR1 LNHNV and CDR2 YYDKDF (reference sequence). Full variable domain (rest looked up from reference TRBV15 and TRBJ1-2): DAMVIQNPRYQVTQFGKPVTLSCSQTLNHNVMYWYQQKSSQAPKLLFHYYDKDFNNEADTPDNFQSRRPNTSFCFLDIRSPGLGDTAMYLCATSRIEEYGYTFGSGTRLTVV.